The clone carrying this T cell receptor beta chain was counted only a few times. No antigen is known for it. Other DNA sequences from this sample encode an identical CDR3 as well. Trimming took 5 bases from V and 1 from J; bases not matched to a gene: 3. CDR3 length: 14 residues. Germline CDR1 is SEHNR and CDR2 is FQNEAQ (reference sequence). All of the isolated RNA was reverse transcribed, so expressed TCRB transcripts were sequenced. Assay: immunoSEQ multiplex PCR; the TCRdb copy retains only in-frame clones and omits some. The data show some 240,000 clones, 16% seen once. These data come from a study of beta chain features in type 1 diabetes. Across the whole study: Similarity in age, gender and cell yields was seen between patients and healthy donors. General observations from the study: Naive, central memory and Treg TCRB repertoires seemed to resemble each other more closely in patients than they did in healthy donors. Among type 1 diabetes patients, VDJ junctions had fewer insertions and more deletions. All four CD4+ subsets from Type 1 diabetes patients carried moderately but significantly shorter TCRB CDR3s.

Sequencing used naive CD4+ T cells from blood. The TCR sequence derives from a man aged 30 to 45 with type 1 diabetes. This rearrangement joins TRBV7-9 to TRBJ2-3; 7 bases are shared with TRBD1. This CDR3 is CASSPGQGTDTQYF. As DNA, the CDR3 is TGTGCCAGCAGCCCTGGACAGGGCACAGATACGCAGTATTTT. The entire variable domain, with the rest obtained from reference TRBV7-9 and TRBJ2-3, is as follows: DTGVSQNPRHKITKRGQNVTFRCDPISEHNRLYWYRQTLGQGPEFLTYFQNEAQLEKSRLLSDRFSAERPKGSFSTLEIQRTEQGDSAMYLCASSPGQGTDTQYFGPGTRLTVL.